These 21 T cell receptor beta chains share one sample of origin, sequenced in a study of shared clonotypes between healthy human individuals (TCRdb year 2020). The library was built by means of the immunoSEQ multiplex PCR assay. TCRdb stores this immuneACCESS table with in-frame sequences only. Part of the clones is absent; in the studies checked, under half of the shortfall reflects unresolved V genes, and no reason is known for the rest. The sample data list 730,000 or so clones, and about two thirds of these were observed just once. In total, the top ten clones hold around 1.8% of the sample. Input material: memory CD4+ T cells sorted from blood. The cell subset or site label here, explained by the study, means: CD45RA-negative fraction. Receptor source: a woman aged 25 to 39 in good health.

To note about this clone: This sample includes further DNA sequences coding for the same CDR3. The chain combines TRBV19 with TRBJ1-5, with D perhaps matching TRBD1 (6 bases). The CDR3 length is 15 residues. Germline loops: CDR1 LNHDA, CDR2 SQIVND (reference sequence). V was trimmed by 3 bases and J by 2 bases, leaving 11 bases between them. The CDR3 DNA reads TGTGCCAGTAGTATGGGCAGGGGAGGCAATCAGCCCCAGCATTTT. It yields the protein CASSMGRGGNQPQHF.

CDR3 nucleotide sequence: TGTGCCAGCAGAGAGGCTCAGCTGAGTACAAGTCGGGCCAACGTCCTGACTTTC. Translation gives CASREAQLSTSRANVLTF. The chain uses TRBV13 and TRBJ2-6; D gene uncertain. CDR3 length: 18 amino acids. The V end lost 6 bases, the J end lost 5 bases, and 23 bases lay between the germline ends. The V gene's germline CDR1 is PRHDT and CDR2 FYEKMQ (reference sequence).

This clone is medium-sized in the sample. The chain couples TRBV28 to TRBJ1-5; a possible D gene is TRBD1 (5 bases). Looked up from germline, CDR1 is MDHEN and CDR2 is SYDVKM. The V and J ends lost 4 bases and 3 bases respectively, with 19 bases between them. This CDR3 is built from 17 residues. The CDR3: CASSSIGTRNLNQPQHF. In nucleotides, the CDR3 is TGTGCCAGCAGTTCGATTGGGACCCGAAATCTCAATCAGCCCCAGCATTTT. The full variable domain, completed using reference TRBV28 and TRBJ1-5, is DVKVTQSSRYLVKRTGEKVFLECVQDMDHENMFWYRQDPGLGLRLIYFSYDVKMKEKGDIPEGYSVSREKKERFSLILESASTNQTSMYLCASSSIGTRNLNQPQHFGDGTRLSIL.

CDR3 sequence reads: CASSQKGLAGGNTGELFF. The CDR3 coding sequence is TGCGCCAGCAGCCAAAAAGGTCTAGCGGGAGGGAACACCGGGGAGCTGTTTTTT. The chain employs TRBV4-1 and TRBJ2-2, with 11 bases identical to TRBD2. After removal of 2 bases from V and 1 base from J, the junction contained 6 bases not matched to a gene. CDR3 size: 18 residues. The germline V gene has CDR1 MGHRA and CDR2 YSYEKL.

On this clone: Other DNA sequences from this sample encode an identical CDR3 as well. The chain is built from TRBV7-9 and TRBJ2-7, with D hard to call. Germline V gives CDR1 SEHNR, CDR2 FQNEAQ (reference sequence). The CDR3 is made up of 11 amino acids. V was cut by 1 base and J by 6 bases, with 4 bases left in between. The CDR3: CASSLEVEQYF. In nucleotides, the CDR3 is TGTGCCAGCAGCTTAGAAGTCGAGCAGTACTTC.

J is TRBJ2-7 and V is TRBV28; 7 positions match TRBD2. Germline CDR1 and CDR2: MDHEN and SYDVKM. V was pared by 10 bases and J by 7 bases, with 19 bases of the junction left unmatched. The CDR3 is 15 residues long. DNA for the CDR3: TGTGCCACGGCGAGTGGGGGGGAGGGCCGGAAGGAGCAGTACTTC. Protein: CATASGGEGRKEQYF.

The genes are TRBV10-3 and TRBJ2-5; 7 bases match TRBD2. The J call may be in error: the DNA end matches TRBJ2-7 better. Germline values: CDR1 ENHRY, CDR2 SYGVKD. This CDR3 spans 16 amino acids. CDR3 coding DNA: TGTGCCATCAGTGAGAGTATCGGGAGGACCTCCTACGAGCAGTACTTC. Translating gives CAISESIGRTSYEQYF.

CDR3 loop: CASSVDHEQFF. DNA of the CDR3: TGTGCCAGCAGCGTAGATCATGAGCAGTTCTTC. J is TRBJ2-1 and V is TRBV9; D gene unclear. CDR1 SGDLS and CDR2 YYNGEE come from the germline V gene. Trimming took 0 bases from V and 8 from J, leaving 3 bases between them. The CDR3 totals 11 residues.

This chain links TRBV28 with TRBJ2-3, with a tentative D call TRBD2 (6 bases). Trimming took off 7 bases at V and 0 bases at J, with 11 bases between the two ends. Looked up from germline, CDR1 is MDHEN and CDR2 is SYDVKM. The CDR3 contains 14 residues. The DNA of the CDR3 is TGTGCCAGCAAAATAGCGGTGAGCACAGATACGCAGTATTTT. The encoded protein is CASKIAVSTDTQYF.

The J gene is TRBJ2-1, the V gene TRBV9; 11 nucleotides agree with TRBD2. Trimming took 2 bases from V and 0 from J; bases not matched to a gene: 4. Per the germline V gene, CDR1 is SGDLS and CDR2 is YYNGEE. The CDR3 is made up of 17 amino acids. CDR3: CASSVGSGRASYNEQFF. CDR3 sequence (DNA): TGTGCCAGCAGCGTTGGTAGCGGGAGGGCCTCCTACAATGAGCAGTTCTTC.

The chain has TRBV4-1 and TRBJ2-1; the match to TRBD1 covers 9 bases. From germline, CDR1 is MGHRA and CDR2 YSYEKL. This CDR3 has 17 amino acids. Trimming took 0 bases from V and 0 from J; bases not matched to a gene: 3. The CDR3 DNA is TGCGCCAGCAGCCAAGACCTGACAGGGGGCTCCTACAATGAGCAGTTCTTC. Protein: CASSQDLTGGSYNEQFF.

The CDR3 DNA follows: TGCGCCAGCAGCTTGAGCCGGGGGCTAAACACTGAAGCTTTCTTT. Translating gives CASSLSRGLNTEAFF. The V and J genes are TRBV5-1 and TRBJ1-1; D possibly corresponds to TRBD1 (6 bases). V dropped 1 base and J dropped 2 bases, with 12 bases sitting between them. Germline assignment: CDR1 SGHRS and CDR2 YFSETQ. This CDR3 has 15 residues.

The CDR3 sequence: CASSLQGGENQPQHF. DNA of the CDR3: TGTGCCAGCAGCCTACAGGGAGGCGAGAACCAGCCCCAGCATTTT. The chain combines TRBV7-9 with TRBJ1-5; perhaps TRBD1 as D (6 bases). CDR1 is SEHNR and CDR2 is FQNEAQ in the germline V gene (reference sequence). With 5 bases removed from V and 7 bases from J, the gap between germline ends came to 18 bases. The CDR3 covers 15 residues. The whole variable domain, remainder taken from reference TRBV7-9 and TRBJ1-5, is DTGVSQNPRHKITKRGQNVTFRCDPISEHNRLYWYRQTLGQGPEFLTYFQNEAQLEKSRLLSDRFSAERPKGSFSTLEIQRTEQGDSAMYLCASSLQGGENQPQHFGDGTRLSIL.

The J gene is TRBJ2-7, the V gene TRBV2; no clear D. Trimming took 3 bases from V and 0 from J, leaving 9 bases between them. The CDR3 has 14 residues. The germline V gene encodes CDR1 SNHLY and CDR2 FYNNEI. CDR3 region: CASSDGSYSYEQYF. The CDR3 DNA is TGTGCCAGCAGTGACGGATCTTACTCCTACGAGCAGTACTTC.

The chain joins TRBV5-4 to TRBJ2-1, with 8 positions matching TRBD2. CDR1 is SGHNT and CDR2 is YYREEE in the germline V gene (reference sequence). The V gene end was trimmed by 3 bases and the J gene end by 10 bases; junction bases not matched to a gene: 9. The CDR3 totals 14 residues. The CDR3 loop reads CASSSLSSGREQFF. The DNA of the CDR3 is TGTGCCAGCAGCTCACTATCTAGCGGGCGCGAGCAGTTCTTC.

V usage is TRBV7-2 and J usage is TRBJ2-5; 10 bases match TRBD2. The germline CDR1 and CDR2 sequences are SGHTA and FQGNSA. The V gene end was trimmed by 5 bases and the J gene end by 1 base; junction bases not matched to a gene: 4. The CDR3 runs to 15 residues. The CDR3 nucleotides are TGTGCCAGCAGCGTGACTAGCGGGTTCCAAGAGACCCAGTACTTC. This sequence encodes CASSVTSGFQETQYF.

This clone occurred a few times. The J gene is TRBJ2-5, the V gene TRBV28; the D is unclear. The CDR3 has 15 residues. Germline V gene lookup returns CDR1 MDHEN and CDR2 SYDVKM. V dropped 2 bases and J dropped 5 bases, with 15 bases sitting between them. CDR3 amino acids: CASSLGSAYRETQYF. DNA of the CDR3: TGTGCCAGCAGTTTAGGCTCGGCGTATAGGGAGACCCAGTACTTC. The full variable domain, its missing parts supplied by reference TRBV28 and TRBJ2-5, is DVKVTQSSRYLVKRTGEKVFLECVQDMDHENMFWYRQDPGLGLRLIYFSYDVKMKEKGDIPEGYSVSREKKERFSLILESASTNQTSMYLCASSLGSAYRETQYFGPGTRLLVL.

This clone was counted only a few times. This chain joins TRBV5-1 and TRBJ2-5; D possibly corresponds to TRBD1 (7 bases). Trimming left V 4 bases short and J 5 bases short, with 18 bases between. Germline V gene sequence: CDR1 SGHRS, CDR2 YFSETQ. The CDR3 length is 15 residues. The CDR3 nucleotides are TGCGCCAGCAGCCCGGCGGGACAGATGAGGGAGACCCAGTACTTC. This sequence encodes CASSPAGQMRETQYF.

The rearrangement uses TRBV7-9 and TRBJ2-7, with D perhaps matching TRBD2 (5 bases). CDR3 size: 16 residues. V lost 2 bases and J 2 bases, leaving 16 bases between the germline ends. Germline assignment: CDR1 SEHNR and CDR2 FQNEAQ (reference sequence). DNA for the CDR3: TGTGCCAGCAGCTTATATACCGGGAAATTCCCCTACGAGCAGTACTTC. Translating gives CASSLYTGKFPYEQYF. Full variable domain (remainder filled in from reference TRBV7-9 and TRBJ2-7): DTGVSQNPRHKITKRGQNVTFRCDPISEHNRLYWYRQTLGQGPEFLTYFQNEAQLEKSRLLSDRFSAERPKGSFSTLEIQRTEQGDSAMYLCASSLYTGKFPYEQYFGPGTRLTVT.

The V and J genes are TRBV7-8 and TRBJ1-1, with D perhaps TRBD1 (6 bases). Per germline, CDR1 SGHVS and CDR2 FQNEAQ. V lost 4 bases, J lost 5 bases, and 14 bases lay in between. The CDR3 runs 14 residues. CDR3 coding DNA: TGTGCCAGCAGCTCCCATTTTCAGGGGACTGAAGCTTTCTTT. This translates into CASSSHFQGTEAFF.

Here the CDR3 reads CASSYHGGGGDYGYTF. CDR3 nucleotides: TGTGCCAGCAGTTACCACGGAGGGGGGGGTGACTATGGCTACACCTTC. V is TRBV6-5 and J is TRBJ1-2; tentative D call: TRBD1 (6 bases). The CDR3 consists of 16 residues. V lost 2 bases and J lost 3, with 16 bases in between. Germline V gene lookup returns CDR1 MNHEY and CDR2 SVGAGI.